These 7 T cell receptor beta chains originate from one sample sequenced in a study of blood T cells in healthy people across ages. Primers used in a second PCR of roughly 6 to 11 cycles were a sample-barcoded 5' primer and a J-beta primer mix. From the 5' RACE reads, TCRdb called clonotypes with MiXCR, one entry per CDR3 protein. Altogether roughly 1.5 million distinct CDR3 sequences are present, 35% to 45% being singletons, with the ten largest covering about 3.8%. The sample comprised blood. All receptors come from a woman aged 18-29 years in good health.

Points on this clonotype: At one end the junction does not follow the germline gene, possibly because of a read error. J is TRBJ2-1 and V is TRBV28; 15 bases fit TRBD2. The germline CDR1 and CDR2 sequences are MDHEN and SYDVKM. CDR3 length: 16 amino acids. DNA of the CDR3: TGTGCCGGCAGTCACGGACTAGCGGGAGGGTACAATGAGCAGTTCTTC. Its translation: CAGSHGLAGGYNEQFF.

This clonotype was detected ten times or more. The rearrangement joins TRBV25-1 to TRBJ2-1; D is unclear. The germline CDR1 and CDR2 sequences are MGHDK and SYGVNS. The length of the CDR3 is 14 residues. V was trimmed by 3 bases and J by 0 bases, leaving 6 bases between them. CDR3 amino acids: CASSDWSSYNEQFF. The CDR3, as DNA: TGTGCCAGCAGTGACTGGAGCTCCTACAATGAGCAGTTCTTC.

This clonotype was seen a few times. The chain links TRBV7-2 to TRBJ1-2, with unresolved D. The CDR3 runs to 15 residues. Germline-derived CDR1 and CDR2 are SGHTA and FQGNSA. V lost 1 base, J lost 5 bases, and 14 bases lay in between. Here the CDR3 DNA reads TGTGCCAGCAGCTTAGGAGGGTCCGACCTTTATGGCTACACCTTC. Translation: CASSLGGSDLYGYTF.

The chain employs TRBV9 and TRBJ2-5; D is ambiguous. The CDR3 has 14 residues. V was clipped by 6 bases and J by 5 bases, with 17 bases between them. The germline V gene has CDR1 SGDLS and CDR2 YYNGEE. CDR3 loop: CASTCVAVGETQYF. The DNA for the CDR3 is TGTGCCAGCACTTGCGTGGCGGTTGGGGAGACCCAGTACTTC.

In its sample, this clonotype was seen a few times. CDR3 residues: CASSRWAGGDTDTQYF. The CDR3 DNA is TGTGCCAGCAGCAGATGGGCGGGGGGAGACACAGATACGCAGTATTTT. V is TRBV7-8 and J is TRBJ2-3, with 8 bases that match TRBD2. The germline V gene encodes CDR1 SGHVS and CDR2 FQNEAQ. The CDR3 loop spans 16 amino acids. The trim removed 5 bases at V and 2 bases at J, leaving 9 bases unmatched.

This clonotype was observed a handful of times. The rearrangement uses TRBV15 and TRBJ2-1, with a weak D call TRBD2 (5 bases). With 0 bases removed from V and 1 base from J, the gap between germline ends came to 16 bases. Germline V gene sequence: CDR1 LNHNV, CDR2 YYDKDF (reference sequence). The CDR3 is made up of 18 amino acids. The chain's CDR3 is CATSRDRRGPLSYNEQFF. In DNA, the CDR3 is TGTGCCACCAGCAGAGATCGACGGGGTCCACTTTCCTACAATGAGCAGTTCTTC.

The rearrangement links TRBV28 to TRBJ2-7, with TRBD2 matching over 7 bases. The CDR3 spans 14 residues. Germline V gene lookup returns CDR1 MDHEN and CDR2 SYDVKM. After removal of 3 bases from V and 3 bases from J, the junction contained 5 bases not matched to a gene. CDR3 region: CASSFAGVFYEQYF. CDR3 bases: TGTGCCAGCAGTTTTGCGGGAGTTTTCTACGAGCAGTACTTC. The variable domain in full, with the rest retrieved from reference TRBV28 and TRBJ2-7, is DVKVTQSSRYLVKRTGEKVFLECVQDMDHENMFWYRQDPGLGLRLIYFSYDVKMKEKGDIPEGYSVSREKKERFSLILESASTNQTSMYLCASSFAGVFYEQYFGPGTRLTVT.